This T cell receptor beta chain derives from a study of blood T cell repertoires in COVID-19 (dated by TCRdb to 2019 to 2021). About the study as a whole: Samples from collaborators originated in the United States, Italy and Spain and spanned both the acute and convalescent phases of COVID-19. The prospective study material was composed of cDNA or gDNA derived from T cells, B-cell-depleted T cells, or PBMCs. The dataset comprised deeply sampled blood TCRbeta repertoires from subjects exposed to, actively infected with, or recovered from COVID-19. A freely available public database, intended as a resource for researchers studying the immune response to SARS-CoV-2, is where the repertoires were released. The samples were drawn from two sources: the first 160 participants of the ongoing ImmuneRACE study, and 1,000 to 1,500 subjects contributed by 6 global collaborators. Sample metadata almost always included a de-identified subject ID, COVID-19 status, age in years and sex. Where available, HLA class I and class II types were obtained from metadata supplied by the sample provider rather than from assay-based typing. Beyond this particular receptor, the publication reports: The amount of clinical and demographic metadata varied by source and participant and was provided uncurated.

TCRbeta CDR3 regions were amplified from genomic DNA using the immunoSEQ Assay, a bias-controlled multiplex PCR. The source study handled its data this way. Nucleated cell counts per sample were estimated from amplification of reference gene primers within the assay. To quantify the absolute abundance of each unique TCRbeta CDR3 rearrangement, sequence reads were collapsed and filtered. For each sample, productive Simpson clonality was calculated by taking the square root of Simpson's diversity index across productive rearrangements. TCRdb holds this immuneACCESS table with in-frame rearrangements only. Some clones are missing; in checked studies, unresolved V genes explain under half, and the rest has no known cause. The V and J calls and clone size come from that table; D and trimming were worked out from the DNA. Within this sample are 250,000 to 350,000 clones, with 75% to 90% of them counted one time only. The ten largest clonotypes hold around 2.5% of the sample.

CDR1 and CDR2 are drawn from the germline V gene (reference sequence): SEHNR, FQNEAQ. V loses 1 base of germline sequence and J loses 0 bases, and the interval between the two ends is 6 bases. The CDR3 runs 14 amino acids, cysteine and phenylalanine included. Only the CDR3 DNA is retained, 42 bases long and in frame from the first base. In the prospective study, participants were about 18 to 95 years old, resided in fewer than 25 geographic areas of the United States, and were enrolled through a virtual design. In the prospective study, participants were assigned to cohorts based on the clinical history participants reported in a screening survey and a study questionnaire. ImmuneRACE Cohort 3 recovered participants were defined by two consecutive negative NP/OP PCR tests, healthcare professional clearance, or symptom resolution. Mobile phlebotomists in the prospective study collected whole blood, serum and a nasopharyngeal or oropharyngeal swab from every participant. Over an approximately two-month period, participants in the prospective study had the option of providing additional blood draws and questionnaires. Blood samples from the prospective study were shipped frozen or at room temperature prior to DNA extraction.

This clone was observed a handful of times. Its antigen remains unidentified. The sample holds no much larger clone one base away, and base qualities are not on file. Source material: PBMCs or T cells enriched from blood (not recorded which). The sequence was obtained from a woman aged 45-65 years who had recovered from COVID-19. This receptor chain uses TRBV7-9 and TRBJ1-2; the D gene cannot be resolved reliably. The CDR3 corresponds to CASSLGATNYGYTF. The sequenced DNA: TGTGCCAGCAGCTTAGGGGCAACTAACTATGGCTACACCTTC.